This passage covers 8 T cell receptor beta chains from one sample sequenced in a study of human T cells and chemical hapten exposure. Stated time point: patch test 2, 6 weeks after DPC sensitization. Described treatment: therapeutic diphenylcyclopropenone sensitization with weekly scalp DPC. TCRdb ran MiXCR on the RACE reads and lists one entry per CDR3 protein. The repertoire holds a few hundred thousand distinct CDR3 sequences, with over 6% as singletons. The material was whole blood, obtained in connection with sensitization to the hapten diphenylcyclopropenone (DPC). Receptor source: a woman in her late teens or twenties with alopecia areata. Some clones in this sample may be carry-over from other donors' samples.

There are a few counts of this clonotype. J is TRBJ2-7 and V is TRBV5-1; TRBD1 might be the D (6 bases). Germline lookup yields CDR1 SGHRS and CDR2 YFSETQ. There are 13 residues in the CDR3. Trimming shortened V by 7 bases and J by 1 base, and 12 bases separated the two germline ends. The CDR3 coding sequence is TGCGCCAGCTCCGCAGGACAGTCCTACGAGCAGTACTTC. This sequence encodes CASSAGQSYEQYF.

This clonotype was observed at least ten times. V and J are TRBV6-1 and TRBJ1-4; possibly TRBD1 for D (5 bases). Germline V lookup: CDR1 MNHNS, CDR2 SASEGT. CDR3 length equals 14 residues. Trimming left V 6 bases short and J 10 bases short, with 18 bases between. In DNA, the CDR3 is TGTGCCAGCAGCTTCGTCGGACAATCGGGAAAACTGTTTTTT. Its translation is CASSFVGQSGKLFF.

This clonotype was seen repeatedly, ten times or more. This chain joins TRBV29-1 and TRBJ1-2; no definite D call. V gave up 4 bases and J gave up 8 bases, with 17 bases separating them. In germline, CDR1 is SQVTM, CDR2 ANQGSEA. The CDR3 extends over 13 amino acids. The CDR3 spells CSVAQLYSGGYTF. The CDR3, as DNA: TGCAGCGTTGCGCAGTTATACTCTGGAGGCTACACCTTC.

This rearrangement joins TRBV6-1 to TRBJ2-7; the D call may be TRBD1 or TRBD2 (6 bases each). Germline V gives CDR1 MNHNS, CDR2 SASEGT. The CDR3 totals 14 residues. V was pared by 1 base and J by 2 bases, with 9 bases between. The CDR3 DNA follows: TGTGCCAGCAGTGAAGGGGGGGCGGCCTACGAGCAGTACTTC. Protein sequence: CASSEGGAAYEQYF.

There are many counts of this clonotype. The V call is TRBV7-2, the J call TRBJ2-3; perhaps D is TRBD1 or TRBD2 (5 bases each). V lost 3 bases to trimming and J lost 1 base, with 14 bases between them. From germline, CDR1 is SGHTA and CDR2 FQGNSA. The CDR3 has 16 amino acids. CDR3 DNA: TGTGCCAGCAGCTTCCGGACGGGGCCCGGCACAGATACGCAGTATTTT. Protein: CASSFRTGPGTDTQYF.

This clonotype has a handful of counts. The chain links TRBV6-6 to TRBJ1-3; 7 bases match TRBD1. Trimming at V came to 6 bases and at J to 9 bases, leaving 11 bases not matched to a gene. Germline V lookup: CDR1 MNHNY, CDR2 SVGAGI (reference sequence). The CDR3 sequence is 14 residues long. The CDR3 DNA sequence: TGTGCCAGCAGCAGGGACAGCGGAGACGCCACCATATATTTT. Translating it yields CASSRDSGDATIYF.

This chain joins TRBV10-2 and TRBJ2-3; maybe TRBD2 (5 bases). V lost 3 bases and J 2 bases, leaving 12 bases between the germline ends. Germline CDR1 and CDR2: WSHSY and SAAADI. The CDR3 length is 15 residues. CDR3 sequence: CASSDSGTLTDTQYF. CDR3 in DNA: TGCGCCAGCAGTGACAGCGGAACCCTCACAGATACGCAGTATTTT.

This clonotype came up many times. The chain links TRBV2 to TRBJ1-1; TRBD1 matches at 9 bases. There are 14 residues in the CDR3. Per the germline V gene, CDR1 is SNHLY and CDR2 is FYNNEI. Germline trimming cut 7 bases from V and 1 base from J; bases unmatched to any gene: 4. Written as DNA, the CDR3 is TGTGCCAGCAAAAGACAGGGGGGGAACACTGAAGCTTTCTTT. It translates to CASKRQGGNTEAFF.